The next 16 T cell receptor beta chains were all read from a single sample in a study of cytomegalovirus exposure and HLA in healthy donors. Amplification used 60 Vbeta primers and 13 Jbeta primers. Produced via immunoSEQ multiplex PCR; TCRdb's table is partial and in-frame only. The sample includes some 130,000 clones, more than 70% of them seen just once. Sequencing input: PBMCs. The receptors shown here come from a man under 40 in good health and CMV-seronegative.

The table lists this clone with a count of one. This sequence joins TRBV10-3 and TRBJ2-3; weak D call: TRBD1 (5 bases). This CDR3 has 15 amino acids. Germline V gene data show CDR1 as ENHRY and CDR2 as SYGVKD. V lost 3 bases and J lost 0, with 10 bases in between. The CDR3 loop is CAISEGDPSTDTQYF. CDR3 coding DNA: TGTGCCATCAGTGAAGGGGATCCTAGCACAGATACGCAGTATTTT.

This sequence joins TRBV6-1 and TRBJ2-1, with 8 nucleotides matching TRBD2. Germline values: CDR1 MNHNS, CDR2 SASEGT. The CDR3 has 15 residues. V shed 8 bases, J shed 4 bases, and the junction held 10 bases outside the gene matches. The CDR3 reads CASLPGTSNYNEQFF. The CDR3 DNA reads as TGTGCCAGCCTTCCCGGGACTAGTAATTACAATGAGCAGTTCTTC.

The chain joins TRBV7-9 to TRBJ2-7, with 8 bases that match TRBD2. J was trimmed by 2 bases and V by 0 bases; bases with no gene match: 0. CDR1 SEHNR and CDR2 FQNEAQ come from the germline V gene (reference sequence). The CDR3 covers 14 residues. The CDR3 DNA sequence: TGTGCCAGCAGCTTAGCGGGACTAGCCTACGAGCAGTACTTC. This translates into CASSLAGLAYEQYF.

V and J are TRBV5-4 and TRBJ2-7; possibly TRBD2 for D (6 bases). CDR1 and CDR2 (germline): SGHNT, YYREEE (reference sequence). Deletions cut 3 bases from V and 5 bases from J, with 12 bases between. The CDR3 sequence is 13 residues long. CDR3 sequence (DNA): TGTGCCAGCAGCTCCCGACTAGTCGACGAGCAGTACTTC. Its translation is CASSSRLVDEQYF. Variable domain in full (rest from reference TRBV5-4 and TRBJ2-7): ETGVTQSPTHLIKTRGQQVTLRCSSQSGHNTVSWYQQALGQGPQFIFQYYREEENGRGNFPPRFSGLQFPNYSSELNVNALELDDSALYLCASSSRLVDEQYFGPGTRLTVT.

The J gene is TRBJ1-2, the V gene TRBV27; D unclear. The CDR3 is made up of 12 amino acids. Trimming left V 4 bases short and J 2 bases short, with 5 bases between. Germline V gene data show CDR1 as MNHEY and CDR2 as SMNVEV (reference sequence). CDR3 DNA: TGTGCCAGCAGTTCCATGAACTATGGCTACACCTTC. Amino acids: CASSSMNYGYTF.

V is TRBV4-1 and J is TRBJ2-7; possible D gene TRBD2, 6 bases. The CDR3 extends over 17 amino acids. V lost 0 bases, J lost 0 bases, and 15 bases lay in between. CDR1 MGHRA and CDR2 YSYEKL come from the germline V gene. This chain's CDR3 is CASSQDTGDRPSYEQYF. CDR3 sequence (DNA): TGCGCCAGCAGCCAAGATACGGGAGACAGACCCTCCTACGAGCAGTACTTC.

The chain couples TRBV18 to TRBJ2-1, with a weak D call TRBD2 (6 bases). The CDR3 has 15 amino acids. V gave up 0 bases and J gave up 3 bases, with 9 bases separating them. The V gene's germline CDR1 is KGHSH and CDR2 LQKENI. The CDR3 DNA follows: TGTGCCAGCTCACCACCGGCGGGGTACTACAATGAGCAGTTCTTC. Its protein is CASSPPAGYYNEQFF.

The chain employs TRBV10-2 and TRBJ1-6; no clear D. Germline CDR1 reads WSHSY; CDR2 reads SAAADI. This CDR3 spans 13 amino acids. Trimming cost V 2 bases and J 7 bases, with 6 bases left between them. DNA of the CDR3: TGCGCCAGCAGTGAGAGTCTAAATTCACCCCTCCACTTT. Its translation is CASSESLNSPLHF.

This chain joins TRBV2 and TRBJ1-1, with TRBD1 matching over 9 bases. CDR3 length equals 16 residues. The germline V gene has CDR1 SNHLY and CDR2 FYNNEI. Trimming removed 6 bases from V and 0 bases from J; junction bases left unmatched: 8. The CDR3 region has the DNA TGTGCCAGCAGGGAGACCGGGACAGGGTTGAACACTGAAGCTTTCTTT. This encodes CASRETGTGLNTEAFF. The full variable domain, rest sourced from reference TRBV2 and TRBJ1-1, is EPEVTQTPSHQVTQMGQEVILRCVPISNHLYFYWYRQILGQKVEFLVSFYNNEISEKSEIFDDQFSVERPDGSNFTLKIRSTKLEDSAMYFCASRETGTGLNTEAFFGQGTRLTVV.

CDR3 coding DNA: TGCGCCAGCAGCCCATCCGAACTAGGGTGGCCGCCCTACGAGCAGTACTTC. Residues: CASSPSELGWPPYEQYF. The rearrangement uses TRBV5-1 and TRBJ2-7; weak D call: TRBD2 (5 bases). Looked up from germline, CDR1 is SGHRS and CDR2 is YFSETQ. The germline V and J ends were trimmed by 4 bases and 2 bases, with 22 bases remaining between them. The CDR3 covers 17 residues.

The chain joins TRBV6-6 to TRBJ2-2; TRBD1 aligns across 8 bases. Trimming took 5 bases from V and 5 from J; bases not matched to a gene: 7. Germline V gene data show CDR1 as MNHNY and CDR2 as SVGAGI (reference sequence). The CDR3 covers 15 residues. The CDR3 sequence is CASSAFYRGTGELFF. CDR3 coding DNA: TGTGCCAGCAGTGCCTTTTACAGGGGGACCGGGGAGCTGTTTTTT.

The genes are TRBV11-2 and TRBJ2-3, with D perhaps matching TRBD2 (6 bases). The CDR3 spans 16 residues. Trimming left V 1 base short and J 2 bases short, with 13 bases between. Germline CDR1 is SGHAT and CDR2 is FQNNGV. The DNA for the CDR3 is TGTGCCAGCAGCTTAGGGAGGGCGATATACACAGATACGCAGTATTTT. This encodes CASSLGRAIYTDTQYF.

The chain uses TRBV21-1 and TRBJ2-6; the listed D gene, TRBD2, was not tested against the DNA. TRBV21-1 is annotated as a pseudogene. The CDR3 covers 16 residues. Here the CDR3 reads CASALAVLSGANVLTF. The CDR3 coding sequence is TGTGCCAGCGCACTAGCGGTCCTCTCTGGGGCCAACGTCCTGACTTTC.

The table lists this clone with a count of one. V is TRBV18 and J is TRBJ1-4; D is ambiguous. The V gene's germline CDR1 is KGHSH and CDR2 LQKENI. V was pared by 0 bases and J by 5 bases, with 4 bases between. This CDR3 spans 13 amino acids. For the CDR3, the DNA is TGTGCCAGCTCACCACCTGCGAATGAAAAACTGTTTTTT. It yields the protein CASSPPANEKLFF.

The chain links TRBV7-2 to TRBJ2-2, with 8 bases that match TRBD1. Germline-derived CDR1 and CDR2 are SGHTA and FQGNSA. The CDR3 has 16 amino acids. V lost 0 bases, J lost 5 bases, and 5 bases stayed unmatched. In DNA form, the CDR3 reads TGTGCCAGCAGCTTAGCTCCAGGGGGCGTTACCGGGGAGCTGTTTTTT. Encoded protein: CASSLAPGGVTGELFF. The variable domain in full, with the rest retrieved from reference TRBV7-2 and TRBJ2-2, is GAGVSQSPSNKVTEKGKDVELRCDPISGHTALYWYRQSLGQGLEFLIYFQGNSAPDKSGLPSDRFSAERTGGSVSTLTIQRTQQEDSAVYLCASSLAPGGVTGELFFGEGSRLTVL.

The rearrangement links TRBV12-5 to TRBJ2-5; 9 bases fit TRBD1. The CDR3 is 14 amino acids. The trim removed 3 bases at V and 5 bases at J, leaving 4 bases unmatched. Germline values: CDR1 LGHNT, CDR2 FRNRAP. CDR3 sequence: CASGFTGGGETQYF. For the CDR3, the DNA is TGTGCTAGTGGTTTCACAGGGGGCGGGGAGACCCAGTACTTC.